The following is a TCR beta chain sequence with its context. Trimming removed 0 bases at V and 3 bases at J, with 12 bases between. The CDR3 length is 16 residues. Germline lookup yields CDR1 SNHLY and CDR2 FYNNEI. Per the study methods: Reference gene primer amplification gave estimated nucleated cell counts. This table comes from immunoSEQ multiplex PCR, and its TCRdb copy is limited to in-frame clones, with some not included. From that table come the V and J calls and clone size; the DNA was used to work out D and trimming. This sample has about 52,000 clones, with around four fifths found just once. These data belong to a study of blood T cell repertoires in COVID-19. Background on the study: Spain, Italy and the United States supplied samples that represented acute and convalescent COVID-19. T cells, B-cell-depleted T cells, or PBMCs provided the cDNA or gDNA that served as material.

This clonotype was sampled from an older man with active COVID-19. The sample consisted of peripheral blood. V is TRBV2 and J is TRBJ2-1; TRBD1 might be the D (7 bases). Here the CDR3 reads CASSEAAGGYYNEQFF. The CDR3 DNA is TGTGCCAGCAGTGAAGCAGCAGGGGGGTACTACAATGAGCAGTTCTTC.